This entry features one T cell receptor beta chain sequence. Its antigen is undetermined. Only in-frame clones appear in the TCRdb table, and some are missing; sequencing was by immunoSEQ multiplex PCR. Of approximately 1,000,000 clones listed, around 78% were seen once; the top ten hold about 0.52%. The sample belongs to a study of shared clonotypes between healthy human individuals. General study results and limits: Sequencing depth was expected to affect clonotype sharing among donors.

Trimming stripped 4 bases from V and 0 bases from J, with 10 bases between. The CDR3 consists of 14 residues. CDR1 and CDR2 from the germline V gene are SGHRS and YFSETQ. The specimen was memory CD4+ T cells from PBMCs. The subset is: CD45RA-negative fraction. This sequence originates from a young man in good health. Some clones in this sample may be carry-over from other donors' samples. The rearrangement uses TRBV5-1 and TRBJ1-2; D call uncertain. The chain's CDR3 is CASSANAANYGYTF. Written as DNA, the CDR3 is TGCGCCAGCAGCGCGAATGCAGCTAACTATGGCTACACCTTC.